This TCR beta chain was profiled in a study of cytomegalovirus exposure and HLA in healthy donors. Study-level results: Later analysis revealed greater clonal expansion in HLA-associated TCR beta chains than in equally common others.

PCR was performed using 60 Vbeta and 13 Jbeta primers. Method: immunoSEQ multiplex PCR; TCRdb's copy keeps in-frame clones and lacks some. The table has roughly 130,000 clones, about three quarters seen once. The study sampled nominally healthy donors, though unrecorded immune exposures were likely. Points on this clone: Its antigen remains unidentified.

In germline, CDR1 is SGHTA, CDR2 FQGNSA. V lost 5 bases, J lost 4 bases, and 3 bases stayed unmatched. This CDR3 has 13 amino acids. Sequenced input: PBMCs. The genes are TRBV7-2 and TRBJ2-3; TRBD1 aligns across 7 bases. This TCR derives from a human donor in good health. The CDR3: CASSPQGADTQYF. The CDR3, as DNA: TGTGCCAGCAGCCCTCAGGGGGCAGATACGCAGTATTTT.